What follows describes a single TCR beta chain. The sample is drawn from a study of blood T cell repertoires in COVID-19. Study as a whole: Samples of COVID-19 (acute and convalescent) were obtained from the United States, Italy and Spain. From T cells, B-cell-depleted T cells, or PBMCs came the material, which was cDNA or gDNA.

Original analysis: Reference gene primers were amplified, and this amplification served to estimate nucleated cell counts. Using immunoSEQ multiplex PCR, the repertoire was profiled, and TCRdb retains in-frame clones only, with some absent. Clone size and the V and J calls come from that table; the DNA yielded D and trimming. Counted here are roughly 200,000 clones, about nine tenths occurring once; the ten biggest clones make up approximately 7%. The CDR3 consists of 13 residues. V lost 2 bases and J 7 bases, leaving 12 bases between the germline ends. From germline, CDR1 is MDHEN and CDR2 SYDVKM. The clonotype comes from a man between 40 and 49 years old with acute or convalescent COVID-19. Sequencing used peripheral blood. The genes are TRBV28 and TRBJ2-7; D is ambiguous. DNA of the CDR3: TGTGCCAGCAGTTTAGGTTCGGAGAGTGAGCAGTACTTC. Translation gives CASSLGSESEQYF.